Presented here are 29 T cell receptor beta chains from one specimen sequenced in a study of a mutant IDH1 vaccine in newly diagnosed glioma. This table comes from immunoSEQ multiplex PCR, and its TCRdb copy is limited to in-frame clones, with some not included. This sample has approximately 35,000 clones, with roughly nine tenths found just once. As for time point: baseline, week 1 (first vaccination visit). Documented treatment: pre-vaccination baseline after standard-of-care therapy. The sequencing here drew on PBMCs, taken from a glioma patient treated with radiotherapy, temozolomide or both. The receptors originated from a woman aged 40 to 55 with glioma.

V is TRBV5-4 and J is TRBJ2-1, with D perhaps matching TRBD1 or TRBD2 (7 bases each). The CDR3 extends over 15 amino acids. Germline CDR1 and CDR2: SGHNT and YYREEE (reference sequence). V was trimmed by 4 bases and J by 6 bases, leaving 17 bases between them. CDR3 residues: CASSPPRGGINEQFF. As DNA, the CDR3 is TGTGCCAGCAGCCCCCCCAGGGGGGGGATCAATGAGCAGTTCTTC.

This chain connects TRBV6-5 to TRBJ2-7; D may match TRBD1 or TRBD2 (5 bases each). The V end lost 6 bases, the J end lost 2 bases, and 17 bases lay between the germline ends. Germline V gives CDR1 MNHEY, CDR2 SVGAGI. This CDR3 is 15 amino acids long. As DNA, the CDR3 is TGTGCCAGCAGGGGCTATGGGACGCCTGCCTACGAGCAGTACTTC. Translating it yields CASRGYGTPAYEQYF.

This CDR3 is CASSSNRGLHGYTF. In DNA form, the CDR3 reads TGTGCCAGCAGCAGCAACAGGGGGCTGCATGGCTACACCTTC. The genes are TRBV5-5 and TRBJ1-2, with TRBD1 matching 9 bases. V lost 4 bases to trimming and J lost 6 bases; unmatched junction nucleotides: 7. The CDR3 contains 14 residues. Looked up from germline, CDR1 is SGHKS and CDR2 is YYEKEE (reference sequence).

The genes are TRBV19 and TRBJ1-2, with TRBD1 as a possible D gene (5 bases). This CDR3 region has 14 residues. Germline CDR1 is LNHDA and CDR2 is SQIVND (reference sequence). V gave up 5 bases and J gave up 4 bases, with 14 bases separating them. The CDR3 is CASSAAGTLYGYTF. CDR3 coding DNA: TGTGCCAGTAGTGCAGCCGGGACTCTCTATGGCTACACCTTC.

The gene calls are TRBV9 and TRBJ1-1, with D possibly being TRBD1 (5 bases). V gave up 0 bases and J gave up 4 bases, with 16 bases separating them. Germline assignment: CDR1 SGDLS and CDR2 YYNGEE. The CDR3 has 16 amino acids. CDR3 protein: CASSVGSGSTVTEAFF. As DNA, the CDR3 is TGTGCCAGCAGCGTAGGATCAGGGTCGACGGTCACTGAAGCTTTCTTT.

This chain uses TRBV27 with TRBJ2-2, with 8 nucleotides matching TRBD1. Germline CDR1 MNHEY, CDR2 SMNVEV (reference sequence). The CDR3 extends over 15 amino acids. After removal of 3 bases from V and 3 bases from J, the junction contained 3 bases not matched to a gene. CDR3 in amino acids: CASSFRGRDTGELFF. CDR3 nucleotide sequence: TGTGCCAGCAGTTTCAGGGGGCGGGACACCGGGGAGCTGTTTTTT.

This clone was seen once. V usage is TRBV10-3 and J usage is TRBJ1-5; D might be TRBD1 (6 bases). Germline CDR1 is ENHRY and CDR2 is SYGVKD. V gave up 0 bases and J gave up 0 bases, with 12 bases separating them. The length of the CDR3 is 17 residues. This CDR3 reads CAISESAGADSNQPQHF. For the CDR3, the DNA is TGTGCCATCAGTGAGTCAGCAGGGGCCGATAGCAATCAGCCCCAGCATTTT.

The chain has TRBV4-1 and TRBJ2-2; no clear D. CDR1 and CDR2 from the germline V gene are MGHRA and YSYEKL. CDR3 size: 15 residues. Trimming removed 4 bases at V and 4 bases at J, with 13 bases between. CDR3 residues: CASSPLPIITGELFF. The DNA for the CDR3 is TGCGCCAGCAGCCCACTACCTATTATCACCGGGGAGCTGTTTTTT.

The chain couples TRBV18 to TRBJ1-2; TRBD1 aligns across 10 bases. This CDR3 has 12 residues. V lost 8 bases, J lost 6 bases, and 3 bases stayed unmatched. The V gene's germline CDR1 is KGHSH and CDR2 LQKENI. DNA of the CDR3: TGTGCCAGCGTCGGACAGGGGGATGGCTACACCTTC. Encoded protein: CASVGQGDGYTF.

The chain combines TRBV5-6 with TRBJ1-4; a possible D gene is TRBD1 (5 bases). V gave up 3 bases and J gave up 3 bases, with 9 bases separating them. The CDR3 is 14 residues long. The germline V gene encodes CDR1 SGHDT and CDR2 YYEEEE. CDR3 amino acids: CASSSGRSNEKLFF. The CDR3 region has the DNA TGTGCCAGCAGCTCAGGGAGGTCTAATGAAAAACTGTTTTTT.

This chain links TRBV9 with TRBJ2-6; D gene unclear. The length of the CDR3 is 15 residues. Germline CDR1 SGDLS, CDR2 YYNGEE. Deletions cut 3 bases from V and 0 bases from J, with 7 bases between. This CDR3 reads CASSGQFSGANVLTF. The CDR3 DNA is TGTGCCAGCAGCGGCCAATTCTCTGGGGCCAACGTCCTGACTTTC.

This rearrangement joins TRBV4-1 to TRBJ2-2, with a possible D match to TRBD2 (6 bases). V was trimmed by 1 base and J by 4 bases, leaving 16 bases between them. This CDR3 has 17 residues. Germline values: CDR1 MGHRA, CDR2 YSYEKL. The CDR3 region is CASSQVGGSRGTGELFF. CDR3 nucleotide sequence: TGCGCCAGCAGCCAAGTTGGGGGGAGCAGAGGCACCGGGGAGCTGTTTTTT.

The rearrangement links TRBV27 to TRBJ2-5, with 8 bases matching TRBD1. Germline loops: CDR1 MNHEY, CDR2 SMNVEV (reference sequence). The CDR3 has 15 residues. With 6 bases clipped from V and 4 bases from J, the junction kept 10 bases outside the gene matches. The CDR3 DNA sequence: TGTGCCAGCAGCCCCGGACAGGGTAGGGGAGAGACCCAGTACTTC. Translating gives CASSPGQGRGETQYF.

This rearrangement joins TRBV27 to TRBJ2-2; no clear D. V was clipped by 0 bases and J by 5 bases, with 4 bases between them. Germline values: CDR1 MNHEY, CDR2 SMNVEV (reference sequence). The CDR3 length is 13 residues. The CDR3 bases are TGTGCCAGCAGTTTATCAAGGACCGGGGAGCTGTTTTTT. This encodes CASSLSRTGELFF.

The rearrangement joins TRBV27 to TRBJ2-5, with a possible D match to TRBD2 (5 bases). This CDR3 is 15 amino acids long. Germline CDR1 and CDR2: MNHEY and SMNVEV (reference sequence). V lost 3 bases to trimming and J lost 5 bases, with 16 bases between them. The CDR3 loop reads CASSLRAEPGETQYF. CDR3 bases: TGTGCCAGCAGTTTGCGGGCGGAACCTGGGGAGACCCAGTACTTC.

The V call is TRBV5-1, the J call TRBJ1-5, with 8 bases that match TRBD1. V shed 0 bases and J 4 bases; nucleotides not matched to a gene: 9. This CDR3 has 17 residues. Germline V gene sequence: CDR1 SGHRS, CDR2 YFSETQ. CDR3 sequence (DNA): TGCGCCAGCAGCTTGGAACCCCAGGGGGCAAAAAATCAGCCCCAGCATTTT. It codes for CASSLEPQGAKNQPQHF. The variable domain in full, completed from reference TRBV5-1 and TRBJ1-5, reads KAGVTQTPRYLIKTRGQQVTLSCSPISGHRSVSWYQQTPGQGLQFLFEYFSETQRNKGNFPGRFSGRQFSNSRSEMNVSTLELGDSALYLCASSLEPQGAKNQPQHFGDGTRLSIL.

This clone was observed a single time. The J gene is TRBJ2-7, the V gene TRBV6-7; TRBD1 matches 8 bases. TRBV6-7 is known as an ORF, though its function is uncertain. The CDR3 length is 15 residues. Trimming cost V 6 bases and J 4 bases; bases outside gene matches: 11. The CDR3 coding sequence is TGTGCCAGCAGGCTGGACAGGGAGGAGAAATACGAGCAGTACTTC. This encodes CASRLDREEKYEQYF.

This chain uses TRBV29-1 with TRBJ2-1; 7 nucleotides line up with TRBD1. From germline, CDR1 is SQVTM and CDR2 ANQGSEA. Germline trimming cut 3 bases from V and 8 bases from J; bases unmatched to any gene: 4. This CDR3 contains 12 residues. This chain's CDR3 is CSVDRQGYEQFF. CDR3 bases: TGCAGCGTTGACCGACAGGGCTATGAGCAGTTCTTC.

The chain is built from TRBV30 and TRBJ1-3; maybe TRBD1 (6 bases). The CDR3 spans 13 residues. Germline V gene data show CDR1 as GTSNPN and CDR2 as SVGIG (reference sequence). V dropped 3 bases and J dropped 8 bases, with 14 bases sitting between them. CDR3 in amino acids: CAWRRNRADTIYF. Here the CDR3 DNA reads TGTGCCTGGAGGCGAAACAGGGCCGACACCATATATTTT.

This chain uses TRBV20-1 with TRBJ1-2, with D unresolved. CDR1 and CDR2 from the germline V gene are DFQATT and SNEGSKA (reference sequence). The CDR3 covers 11 residues. V lost 6 bases, J lost 4 bases, and 9 bases lay in between. CDR3 sequence reads: CSAPSPYGYTF. The CDR3, as DNA: TGCAGTGCACCTAGTCCCTATGGCTACACCTTC.

This chain links TRBV5-4 with TRBJ1-2, with D possibly being TRBD1 (6 bases). Germline CDR1 reads SGHNT; CDR2 reads YYREEE (reference sequence). The CDR3 is 16 amino acids. Trimming removed 1 base from V and 7 bases from J, with 20 bases in between. In DNA form, the CDR3 reads TGTGCCAGCAGCTTGTTTGGGGGGGGCGCATTTTTTGGCTACACCTTC. It yields the protein CASSLFGGGAFFGYTF.

The rearrangement joins TRBV7-8 to TRBJ1-6; D may be TRBD1 (5 bases). The CDR3 length is 16 residues. Trimming took 1 base from V and 8 from J, leaving 15 bases between them. Germline V CDR1 and CDR2: SGHVS, FQNEAQ. The CDR3 loop is CASSLGGEGLYSPLHF. CDR3 nucleotides: TGTGCCAGCAGCTTAGGGGGGGAGGGTCTTTATTCACCCCTCCACTTT.

The chain recombines TRBV27 with TRBJ1-2; a possible D gene is TRBD1 (6 bases). V was cut by 3 bases and J by 1 base, with 9 bases left in between. The CDR3 runs 14 residues. CDR1 and CDR2 (germline): MNHEY, SMNVEV (reference sequence). DNA for the CDR3: TGTGCCAGCAGTTTTACAGGGAATAACTATGGCTACACCTTC. This gives the protein CASSFTGNNYGYTF.

This rearrangement joins TRBV7-2 to TRBJ2-7; D is undetermined. The V gene's germline CDR1 is SGHTA and CDR2 FQGNSA. V lost 3 bases and J 2 bases, leaving 14 bases between the germline ends. CDR3 size: 15 residues. The CDR3 DNA is TGTGCCAGCAGCTTCTCCTCGGGCCAAGCCTACGAGCAGTACTTC. Protein sequence: CASSFSSGQAYEQYF.

The chain has TRBV18 and TRBJ1-4, with no clear D. Germline V gene data show CDR1 as KGHSH and CDR2 as LQKENI. The V end lost 5 bases, the J end lost 8 bases, and 12 bases lay between the germline ends. CDR3 size: 13 residues. CDR3 protein: CASSAYKGEKLFF. In nucleotides, the CDR3 is TGTGCCAGCTCAGCGTATAAAGGAGAAAAACTGTTTTTT.

The V call is TRBV7-8, the J call TRBJ1-2; D call uncertain. Deletions cut 1 base from V and 0 bases from J, with 3 bases between. Per the germline V gene, CDR1 is SGHVS and CDR2 is FQNEAQ. This CDR3 has 13 residues. The CDR3 coding sequence is TGTGCCAGCAGCTTAGGCCCTAACTATGGCTACACCTTC. Protein sequence: CASSLGPNYGYTF.

This chain uses TRBV7-8 with TRBJ2-7; D remains ambiguous. This CDR3 comprises 13 residues. Trimming shortened V by 0 bases and J by 4 bases, and 7 bases separated the two germline ends. Germline lookup yields CDR1 SGHVS and CDR2 FQNEAQ. As DNA, the CDR3 is TGTGCCAGCAGCTTAGCAGGGCAGTACGAGCAGTACTTC. Its translation: CASSLAGQYEQYF.

V usage is TRBV28 and J usage is TRBJ1-4, with D possibly TRBD1 on 6 matching bases. CDR3 length: 19 residues. CDR1 is MDHEN, CDR2 SYDVKM, per germline. V dropped 3 bases and J dropped 2 bases, with 22 bases sitting between them. The CDR3: CASSFMTGGDHNTNEKLFF. CDR3 nucleotide sequence: TGTGCCAGCAGTTTCATGACAGGAGGGGATCACAACACTAATGAAAAACTGTTTTTT. The whole variable domain, filled in from reference TRBV28 and TRBJ1-4, reads DVKVTQSSRYLVKRTGEKVFLECVQDMDHENMFWYRQDPGLGLRLIYFSYDVKMKEKGDIPEGYSVSREKKERFSLILESASTNQTSMYLCASSFMTGGDHNTNEKLFFGSGTQLSVL.

The chain links TRBV7-9 to TRBJ2-1; perhaps TRBD1 as D (6 bases). This CDR3 is built from 14 residues. V gave up 3 bases and J gave up 7 bases, with 13 bases separating them. Germline loops: CDR1 SEHNR, CDR2 FQNEAQ (reference sequence). CDR3 nucleotide sequence: TGTGCCAGCAGCTTCACAGGGAAAGGGAATGAGCAGTTCTTC. Amino acids: CASSFTGKGNEQFF.